This TCR beta chain was captured by sequencing in a study of blood T cells in healthy people across ages. Trimming cost V 2 bases and J 4 bases, with 9 bases left between them. The CDR3 loop spans 13 amino acids. The sample holds a few counts of this clonotype. Its antigen is as yet unknown. Per sample, a minimum of 6.5 million PBMCs were isolated. Findings of the study overall: Because sorting was not performed, PBMCs prevented conclusive naive versus antigen-experienced comparison.

PCR was performed a second time for about 7 to 12 cycles using a sample-barcoded 5' primer and a J-beta primer mix. Each TCR beta cDNA got a 12-nucleotide random molecular identifier. A minimum of 2.5 million CDR3-containing paired-end reads was obtained for each sample. TCRdb recomputed calls from the 5' RACE reads with MiXCR, one row per CDR3 protein. The profile covers roughly 720,000 distinct CDR3 sequences, with 53% appearing a single time and under 50% taken by the ten largest. The sequence was collected from a man older than 75 in good health. The chain joins TRBV12-3 or TRBV12-4 to TRBJ2-7; a possible D gene is TRBD2 (5 bases). Sequencing was done on a sample of blood. CDR3 bases: TGTGCCAGCAGTTTACGGGATGGATACGAGCAGTACTTC. Its translation is CASSLRDGYEQYF.